These 13 T cell receptor beta chains share one sample of origin, sequenced in a study of naive and memory T cell subsets. The library had UMIs added by 3' ligation of an oligonucleotide to TCR cDNA. Four PCR rounds used nested alpha and beta constant region primers plus the SP2 primer. TCRdb re-called the 5' RACE reads through MiXCR, storing one row per CDR3 protein. The repertoire includes 55,000 to 70,000 distinct CDR3 sequences, approximately 7.2% of them detected once, and more than 9.5% sits in the top ten. These receptors came from a male donor in good health.

The V and J genes are TRBV20-1 and TRBJ1-5, with D perhaps matching TRBD1 (6 bases). Germline-derived CDR1 and CDR2 are DFQATT and SNEGSKA (reference sequence). The CDR3 sequence is 14 residues long. V was shortened by 4 bases and J by 6 bases, with 16 bases between the two germline ends. The CDR3 nucleotides read TGCAGTGCTAAACAGGGAAGAGGAGGTCAGCCCCAGCATTTT. Translating gives CSAKQGRGGQPQHF.

This clonotype was found many times. Germline and junction disagree at one end, which may indicate a read error. The chain is built from TRBV2 and TRBJ1-2, with D possibly TRBD1 on 6 matching bases. This CDR3 is built from 15 residues. Germline lookup yields CDR1 SNHLY and CDR2 FYNNEI. This chain's CDR3 is CASRDRFLPSYGYTF. The CDR3 DNA is TGTGCCAGCCGTGACAGGTTTCTGCCCAGCTATGGCTACACCTTC. Filled out from reference TRBV2 and TRBJ1-2, the complete variable domain reads EPEVTQTPSHQVTQMGQEVILRCVPISNHLYFYWYRQILGQKVEFLVSFYNNEISEKSEIFDDQFSVERPDGSNFTLKIRSTKLEDSAMYFCASRDRFLPSYGYTFGSGTRLTVV.

This clonotype was detected ten times or more. The chain has TRBV3-1 and TRBJ1-1; D not certain. The germline gives CDR1 LGHDT, CDR2 YNNKEL (reference sequence). This CDR3 has 14 amino acids. V lost 1 base and J lost 0, with 6 bases in between. The CDR3 sequence is CASSQAALNTEAFF. The CDR3 region has the DNA TGTGCCAGCAGCCAAGCAGCCTTGAACACTGAAGCTTTCTTT.

The table lists this clonotype with many counts. The chain employs TRBV12-3 or TRBV12-4 and TRBJ1-6; TRBD1 might be the D (5 bases). The CDR3 consists of 16 residues. The V end was cut by 3 bases, the J end by 7 bases, with 16 bases between. The CDR3 DNA follows: TGTGCCAGCAGTTTGGTTGTGGGGGACGGGAATTCACCCCTCCACTTT. This translates into CASSLVVGDGNSPLHF.

The V call is TRBV5-1, the J call TRBJ2-6; D perhaps matches TRBD1 (6 bases). The V gene's germline CDR1 is SGHRS and CDR2 YFSETQ. Between the trimmed V and J ends, which lost 3 bases and 3 bases, there was a span of 13 bases. The length of the CDR3 is 16 residues. CDR3 sequence: CASSYPQGIGANVLTF. CDR3 bases: TGCGCCAGCAGCTACCCACAGGGTATTGGGGCCAACGTCCTGACTTTC. The full variable domain, with the rest looked up from reference TRBV5-1 and TRBJ2-6, is KAGVTQTPRYLIKTRGQQVTLSCSPISGHRSVSWYQQTPGQGLQFLFEYFSETQRNKGNFPGRFSGRQFSNSRSEMNVSTLELGDSALYLCASSYPQGIGANVLTFGAGSRLTVL.

This clonotype was seen many times. The chain uses TRBV7-6 and TRBJ1-1; 7 nucleotides line up with TRBD1. This CDR3 spans 15 amino acids. Germline values: CDR1 SGHVS, CDR2 FNYEAQ. J gave up 6 bases and V 4 bases, and 11 bases lay outside the gene matches. CDR3 residues: CASSYSTGLRSEAFF. CDR3 DNA sequence: TGTGCCAGCAGCTACTCGACAGGGCTCCGCTCTGAAGCTTTCTTT.

V is TRBV4-1 and J is TRBJ2-3; D is uncertain. V was shortened by 6 bases and J by 0 bases, with 13 bases between the two germline ends. CDR3 length: 15 residues. Germline V gene sequence: CDR1 MGHRA, CDR2 YSYEKL. The CDR3 DNA is TGCGCCAGCAGTTTGGATATCGCTAGCACAGATACGCAGTATTTT. It specifies CASSLDIASTDTQYF.

This clonotype was observed many times. This chain connects TRBV12-3 or TRBV12-4 to TRBJ1-1; TRBD1 agrees at 8 bases. The length of the CDR3 is 15 residues. Trimming cost V 4 bases and J 5 bases; bases outside gene matches: 9. CDR3 sequence (DNA): TGTGCCAGCAGTTCAATTGACAGGGGAGAAACTGAAGCTTTCTTT. Translating it yields CASSSIDRGETEAFF.

The chain couples TRBV3-1 to TRBJ2-2, with D possibly TRBD1 on 6 matching bases. CDR1 LGHDT and CDR2 YNNKEL come from the germline V gene (reference sequence). The CDR3 is 17 amino acids. V lost 2 bases, J lost 1 base, and 14 bases lay in between. The CDR3: CASSQYVTRGNTGELFF. CDR3 coding DNA: TGTGCCAGCAGCCAATACGTCACCAGGGGGAACACCGGGGAGCTGTTTTTT.

The rearrangement joins TRBV29-1 to TRBJ2-3; the D gene could be TRBD1 or TRBD2 (5 bases each). Germline CDR1 SQVTM, CDR2 ANQGSEA. The CDR3 covers 13 residues. V was pared by 6 bases and J by 1 base, with 11 bases between. The chain's CDR3 is CSVASGRTDTQYF. DNA of the CDR3: TGCAGCGTGGCTTCGGGGCGCACAGATACGCAGTATTTT.

The DNA for the CDR3 is TGTGCCTGGAGTCCGAGGGATGGGCAGTTCTTC. Protein sequence: CAWSPRDGQFF. The chain employs TRBV30 and TRBJ2-1; D possibly corresponds to TRBD2 (5 bases). V shed 2 bases and J shed 12 bases, with 11 bases lying between them. The CDR3 is 11 amino acids. The V gene's germline CDR1 is GTSNPN and CDR2 SVGIG (reference sequence).

Judged by abundance, this clonotype is medium-sized. This chain uses TRBV2 with TRBJ2-1; D gene unclear. CDR3 length: 16 amino acids. V was trimmed by 2 bases and J by 0 bases, leaving 11 bases between them. The germline CDR1 and CDR2 sequences are SNHLY and FYNNEI. This CDR3 reads CASSESIFSSYNEQFF. The CDR3 bases are TGTGCCAGCAGTGAAAGTATCTTCTCCTCCTACAATGAGCAGTTCTTC.

This clonotype came up many times. The chain has TRBV29-1 and TRBJ2-7; D not resolved. Trimming removed 1 base from V and 1 base from J, with 8 bases in between. Per the germline V gene, CDR1 is SQVTM and CDR2 is ANQGSEA. This CDR3 has 13 residues. Written as DNA, the CDR3 is TGCAGCGTTGAAGTGGCAAAGTCCTACGAGCAGTACTTC. Protein product: CSVEVAKSYEQYF.